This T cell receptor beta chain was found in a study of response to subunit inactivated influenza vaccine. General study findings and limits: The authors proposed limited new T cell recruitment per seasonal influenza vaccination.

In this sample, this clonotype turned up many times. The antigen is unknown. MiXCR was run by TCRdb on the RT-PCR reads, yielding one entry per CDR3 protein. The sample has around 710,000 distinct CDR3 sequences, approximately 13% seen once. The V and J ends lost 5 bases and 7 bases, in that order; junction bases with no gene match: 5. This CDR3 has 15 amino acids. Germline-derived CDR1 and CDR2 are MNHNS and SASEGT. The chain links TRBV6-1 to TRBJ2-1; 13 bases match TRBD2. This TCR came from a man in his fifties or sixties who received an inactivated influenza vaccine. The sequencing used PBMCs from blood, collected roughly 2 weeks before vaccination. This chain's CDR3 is CASSPTSGGANEQFF. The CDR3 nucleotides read TGTGCCAGCAGTCCAACTAGCGGGGGGGCTAATGAGCAGTTCTTC.